The source of this TCR beta chain is a study of chronic HIV infection and antiretroviral therapy. TCRdb reanalysed the 5' RACE reads using MiXCR and keeps one entry per CDR3 protein. The table shows 40,000 to 50,000 distinct CDR3 sequences, with approximately 20% occurring only once. There are a few counts of this clonotype. The source is an adult who had HIV and had not received antiretroviral therapy, or was an uninfected healthy control (not recorded which). Source material: peripheral blood.

The CDR3 bases are TGCGCCAGCAGCTTGGTTCCAGGATGGGATTCACCCCTCCACTTT. Translating gives CASSLVPGWDSPLHF. The chain couples TRBV5-1 to TRBJ1-6, with unresolved D. Germline V CDR1 and CDR2: SGHRS, YFSETQ. This CDR3 has 15 amino acids. V was pared by 0 bases and J by 8 bases, with 12 bases between.